These 30 T cell receptor beta chains came from one sample sequenced in a study of response to subunit inactivated influenza vaccine. Via MiXCR, TCRdb re-called the RT-PCR reads, giving one row per CDR3 protein. The table has about 570,000 distinct CDR3 sequences, 10% to 15% seen once. Specimen: PBMCs from blood, collected on the day of vaccination. The source of these receptors is a man aged 45-65 years who received an inactivated influenza vaccine.

The chain is built from TRBV12-3 or TRBV12-4 and TRBJ1-5; 7 bases fit TRBD1. The CDR3 totals 18 residues. V lost 6 bases, J lost 0 bases, and 14 bases stayed unmatched. CDR3 bases: TGTGCCAGCAGCCCGGCGACAGGGTCCTCATATAGCAATCAGCCCCAGCATTTT. Its translation: CASSPATGSSYSNQPQHF.

In this sample, this clonotype turned up a few times. The J gene is TRBJ1-2, the V gene TRBV15; no firm D call. Trimming took off 2 bases at V and 9 bases at J, with 13 bases between the two ends. Germline lookup yields CDR1 LNHNV and CDR2 YYDKDF (reference sequence). CDR3 length equals 13 residues. The CDR3 reads CATSRIPGDSYTF. The CDR3 DNA sequence: TGTGCCACCAGCAGAATACCGGGAGACAGCTACACCTTC.

V usage is TRBV5-1 and J usage is TRBJ2-1, with 14 bases identical to TRBD2. The germline V gene has CDR1 SGHRS and CDR2 YFSETQ. CDR3 length: 18 amino acids. Trimming removed 4 bases from V and 0 bases from J; junction bases left unmatched: 6. The CDR3 here is CASSLSGLAGASYNEQFF. CDR3 DNA: TGCGCCAGCAGCCTATCGGGACTAGCGGGAGCCTCCTACAATGAGCAGTTCTTC.

The V gene is TRBV6-5, the J gene TRBJ2-2; possibly TRBD1 for D (5 bases). Germline-derived CDR1 and CDR2 are MNHEY and SVGAGI. The CDR3 spans 17 residues. Trimming pared 0 bases from V and 6 bases from J, leaving 17 bases between. The chain's CDR3 is CASSYSRIAGRPGELFF. The CDR3 DNA reads TGTGCCAGCAGTTACTCGAGGATCGCAGGGCGGCCCGGGGAGCTGTTTTTT.

The chain uses TRBV20-1 and TRBJ2-1; possibly TRBD1 or TRBD2 for D (5 bases each). Trimming stripped 4 bases from V and 5 bases from J, with 18 bases between. CDR1 and CDR2 from the germline V gene are DFQATT and SNEGSKA (reference sequence). The CDR3 totals 15 residues. The CDR3, as DNA: TGCAGTGCTACAATATGGGACCGCCCCCACAATGAGCAGTTCTTC. It encodes CSATIWDRPHNEQFF.

This clonotype showed up just a few times. V is TRBV24-1 and J is TRBJ2-5; D is possibly TRBD2 (6 bases). The CDR3 is 16 amino acids. Germline CDR1 and CDR2: KGHDR and SFDVKD. Trimming cost V 7 bases and J 5 bases, with 22 bases left between them. The CDR3, as DNA: TGTGCCACCAGGGCGTCGGTGGGGGGAGGCGCGGAGACCCAGTACTTC. Translation gives CATRASVGGGAETQYF.

This clonotype occurred a few times. This chain connects TRBV12-3 or TRBV12-4 to TRBJ2-6; 8 nucleotides line up with TRBD1. This CDR3 is built from 17 residues. V dropped 3 bases and J dropped 4; count of bases not matched to a gene: 8. DNA of the CDR3: TGTGCCAGCAGTTTGTCTCAGGGGGCGCGAGGGGCCAACGTCCTGACTTTC. Its translation: CASSLSQGARGANVLTF.

Only a few counts were recorded for this clonotype. The genes are TRBV4-1 and TRBJ1-2; D not resolved. V gave up 1 base and J gave up 3 bases, with 6 bases separating them. Germline V gene data show CDR1 as MGHRA and CDR2 as YSYEKL. The CDR3 contains 13 residues. CDR3 coding DNA: TGCGCCAGCAGCCAAGTTACAGACTATGGCTACACCTTC. As protein: CASSQVTDYGYTF.

The chain recombines TRBV7-2 with TRBJ2-1, with 9 positions matching TRBD2. Germline V gene data show CDR1 as SGHTA and CDR2 as FQGNSA. The junction had 2 bases not matched to a gene; V was cut back by 2 bases and J by 6 bases. The CDR3 is made up of 14 amino acids. The CDR3 loop is CASSLQRGANEQFF. CDR3 DNA: TGTGCCAGCAGCTTACAGCGGGGGGCCAATGAGCAGTTCTTC.

This clonotype came up a few times. The rearrangement joins TRBV5-6 to TRBJ2-5, with 13 bases lining up with TRBD2. V gave up 4 bases and J gave up 5 bases; unmatched junction bases: 11. Germline CDR1 is SGHDT and CDR2 is YYEEEE. The CDR3 runs to 17 residues. The CDR3 protein is CASSGGTSGVVVETQYF. The CDR3 region has the DNA TGTGCCAGCAGCGGTGGGACTAGCGGGGTTGTTGTGGAGACCCAGTACTTC.

This sequence joins TRBV7-2 and TRBJ2-1, with 8 bases matching TRBD2. The CDR3 is made up of 14 amino acids. Germline V lookup: CDR1 SGHTA, CDR2 FQGNSA. With V trimmed by 1 base and J by 6 bases, 2 bases remained unmatched. In DNA form, the CDR3 reads TGTGCCAGCAGCTTAGTCCGGGAGGGCAATGAGCAGTTCTTC. It specifies CASSLVREGNEQFF.

Many counts were recorded for this clonotype. This sequence joins TRBV9 and TRBJ2-3; D not resolved. V gave up 3 bases and J gave up 3 bases, with 41 bases separating them. Germline CDR1 is SGDLS and CDR2 is YYNGEE. The length of the CDR3 is 24 residues. The CDR3 bases are TGTGCCAGCAGCGGATCCCGAGAACCGAATCGGCGATTCGGCCCCCTCCCTTCAACAGATACGCAGTATTTT. Protein: CASSGSREPNRRFGPLPSTDTQYF.

There are many counts of this clonotype. The junction departs from germline at one end; a sequencing error may be responsible. CDR3 residues: CASSPGLANGELFF. The CDR3 nucleotides read TGTGCTAGCAGTCCGGGACTAGCGAACGGGGAGCTGTTTTTT. This chain connects TRBV7-7 to TRBJ2-2; 10 nucleotides align to TRBD2. The CDR3 is 14 residues long. The germline gives CDR1 SSHAT, CDR2 FNYEAQ (reference sequence). Together with reference TRBV7-7 and TRBJ2-2, the CDR3 gives the full variable domain: GAGVSQSPRYKVTKRGQDVTLRCDPISSHATLYWYQQALGQGPEFLTYFNYEAQPDKSGLPSDRFSAERPEGSISTLTIQRTEQRDSAMYRCASSPGLANGELFFGEGSRLTVL.

This clonotype was detected ten times or more. The chain recombines TRBV7-2 with TRBJ2-7, with 7 bases matching TRBD1. Germline V CDR1 and CDR2: SGHTA, FQGNSA. The CDR3 extends over 13 amino acids. V shed 5 bases and J 5 bases; nucleotides not matched to a gene: 6. In DNA, the CDR3 is TGTGCCAGCAGCCCGACAGGGATGAACGAGCAGTACTTC. Translated, it gives CASSPTGMNEQYF.

V and J are TRBV24-1 and TRBJ1-5; D is ambiguous. Germline V gene lookup returns CDR1 KGHDR and CDR2 SFDVKD. Deletions cut 4 bases from V and 9 bases from J, with 12 bases between. The CDR3 extends over 13 amino acids. This chain's CDR3 is CATSDNRDWPQHF. The CDR3, as DNA: TGTGCCACCAGTGACAACAGAGATTGGCCCCAGCATTTT.

The chain has TRBV7-9 and TRBJ2-2; maybe TRBD1 (5 bases). V dropped 10 bases and J dropped 0 bases, with 15 bases sitting between them. CDR3 length: 15 residues. The V gene's germline CDR1 is SEHNR and CDR2 FQNEAQ (reference sequence). CDR3: CAMGPGPTNTGELFF. In nucleotides, the CDR3 is TGTGCCATGGGGCCCGGGCCCACGAACACCGGGGAGCTGTTTTTT.

This clonotype was observed a few times. The chain uses TRBV27 and TRBJ2-7; tentatively, D is TRBD1 (5 bases). V gave up 4 bases and J gave up 2 bases, with 15 bases separating them. Germline CDR1 and CDR2: MNHEY and SMNVEV (reference sequence). There are 15 residues in the CDR3. The DNA for the CDR3 is TGTGCCAGCAGTTCATCCCCCAGGGCCACCTACGAGCAGTACTTC. As protein: CASSSSPRATYEQYF.

This clonotype was seen a handful of times. A much larger clone differs by one base, so this may be a read error. The chain links TRBV5-8 to TRBJ2-7; TRBD1 might be the D (6 bases). The CDR3 runs to 13 residues. Trimming cost V 4 bases and J 2 bases, with 10 bases left between them. The germline CDR1 and CDR2 sequences are SGHTS and YDEGEE. The CDR3 nucleotides are TGTGCCAGCAGCATCGGACAGACCTACGAGCAGTACTTC. Its translation: CASSIGQTYEQYF. Combining the CDR3 with reference TRBV5-8 and TRBJ2-7 gives the whole variable domain EAGVTQSPTHLIKTRGQQATLRCSPISGHTSVYWYQQALGLGLQFLLWYDEGEERNRGNFPPRFSGRQFPNYSSELNVNALELEDSALYLCASSIGQTYEQYFGPGTRLTVT.

This sequence joins TRBV5-1 and TRBJ2-3; 8 nucleotides line up with TRBD2. V lost 6 bases, J lost 4 bases, and 10 bases stayed unmatched. CDR1 is SGHRS and CDR2 is YFSETQ in the germline V gene. This CDR3 has 15 amino acids. CDR3 amino acids: CASKPGLGGPDTQYF. DNA for the CDR3: TGCGCCAGCAAGCCGGGACTAGGTGGTCCAGATACGCAGTATTTT.

This clonotype was observed at least ten times. The chain uses TRBV12-3 or TRBV12-4 and TRBJ2-7; D remains unclear. The CDR3 covers 12 residues. V was cut by 5 bases and J by 2 bases, with 7 bases left in between. This CDR3 is CASSRRTYEQYF. The CDR3 nucleotides read TGTGCCAGCAGTCGACGGACCTACGAGCAGTACTTC.

V gene TRBV6-2 or TRBV6-3 combines with J gene TRBJ2-7; 8 nucleotides match TRBD2. V gave up 6 bases and J gave up 5 bases; unmatched junction bases: 6. Germline V lookup: CDR1 MNHEY, CDR2 SVGEGT. The CDR3 spans 13 residues. The CDR3 loop reads CASRRTGGNEQYF. CDR3 DNA: TGTGCCAGCAGAAGAACGGGGGGGAACGAGCAGTACTTC.

The V and J genes are TRBV6-2 or TRBV6-3 and TRBJ2-7; D not certain. CDR3 length equals 11 residues. Trimming left V 1 base short and J 6 bases short, with 4 bases between. CDR1 and CDR2 (germline): MNHEY, SVGEGT. This CDR3 is CASSYYGEQYF. In DNA form, the CDR3 reads TGTGCCAGCAGTTACTACGGCGAGCAGTACTTC.

This clonotype has a count of ten or more. J is TRBJ2-7 and V is TRBV5-1; possibly TRBD1 for D (6 bases). Germline V gene sequence: CDR1 SGHRS, CDR2 YFSETQ. CDR3 length equals 11 residues. With 7 bases removed from V and 4 bases from J, the gap between germline ends came to 9 bases. Here the CDR3 reads CASRQDYEQYF. CDR3 DNA: TGCGCCAGCCGACAGGATTACGAGCAGTACTTC.

In its sample, this clonotype was seen a few times. This chain connects TRBV6-5 to TRBJ2-7; TRBD1 might be the D (6 bases). Germline CDR1 MNHEY, CDR2 SVGAGI. Trimming removed 4 bases at V and 4 bases at J, with 20 bases between. This CDR3 has 16 residues. In DNA, the CDR3 is TGTGCCAGCAGTTCGGGACATCCGAAAGCTGGATACGAGCAGTACTTC. Translated, it gives CASSSGHPKAGYEQYF.

This clonotype was counted between two and nine times. This sequence joins TRBV20-1 and TRBJ2-3, with TRBD2 identical over 7 bases. CDR1 and CDR2 (germline): DFQATT, SNEGSKA (reference sequence). V was pared by 3 bases and J by 0 bases, with 3 bases of the junction left unmatched. The CDR3 length is 14 residues. CDR3 protein: CSASGAGSTDTQYF. The CDR3 DNA reads TGCAGTGCTAGTGGAGCGGGGAGCACAGATACGCAGTATTTT.

This clonotype came up a few times. The CDR3 sequence is CASSESAGGSSTGELFF. CDR3 sequence (DNA): TGTGCCAGCAGTGAATCGGCGGGAGGGTCGAGCACCGGGGAGCTGTTTTTT. The V call is TRBV6-1, the J call TRBJ2-2; the match to TRBD2 covers 9 bases. CDR1 is MNHNS, CDR2 SASEGT, per germline. After removal of 2 bases from V and 4 bases from J, the junction contained 8 bases not matched to a gene. The CDR3 is 17 residues long.

The table lists this clonotype with a few counts. The V call is TRBV27, the J call TRBJ2-1; D is possibly TRBD2 (6 bases). CDR1 is MNHEY, CDR2 SMNVEV, per germline (reference sequence). The CDR3 covers 15 residues. The V end was cut by 2 bases, the J end by 5 bases, with 13 bases between. The CDR3: CASSLQPGAHNEQFF. CDR3 coding DNA: TGTGCCAGCAGTTTACAGCCGGGAGCTCACAATGAGCAGTTCTTC.

A single count supports this clonotype. The chain joins TRBV20-1 to TRBJ2-7; the match to TRBD1 covers 7 bases. The junction had 12 bases not matched to a gene; V was cut back by 3 bases and J by 4 bases. Germline loops: CDR1 DFQATT, CDR2 SNEGSKA (reference sequence). The CDR3 totals 15 residues. CDR3 region: CSARNIGTDLYEQYF. The CDR3 coding sequence is TGCAGTGCTAGGAATATCGGGACAGATTTATACGAGCAGTACTTC.

The CDR3 protein is CSASLVGSTYEQYF. CDR3 in DNA: TGCAGTGCTTCCCTGGTCGGCTCGACCTACGAGCAGTACTTC. V gene TRBV20-1 combines with J gene TRBJ2-7; no clear D gene. The germline V gene has CDR1 DFQATT and CDR2 SNEGSKA (reference sequence). The CDR3 totals 14 residues. V lost 5 bases, J lost 2 bases, and 16 bases lay in between.

The chain recombines TRBV11-2 with TRBJ1-5; no clear D gene. Trimming stripped 2 bases from V and 5 bases from J, with 13 bases between. CDR1 is SGHAT and CDR2 is FQNNGV in the germline V gene. The CDR3 is 15 residues long. CDR3 protein: CASSLWGGSDQPQHF. The CDR3 region has the DNA TGTGCCAGCAGCTTATGGGGAGGGAGTGATCAGCCCCAGCATTTT.